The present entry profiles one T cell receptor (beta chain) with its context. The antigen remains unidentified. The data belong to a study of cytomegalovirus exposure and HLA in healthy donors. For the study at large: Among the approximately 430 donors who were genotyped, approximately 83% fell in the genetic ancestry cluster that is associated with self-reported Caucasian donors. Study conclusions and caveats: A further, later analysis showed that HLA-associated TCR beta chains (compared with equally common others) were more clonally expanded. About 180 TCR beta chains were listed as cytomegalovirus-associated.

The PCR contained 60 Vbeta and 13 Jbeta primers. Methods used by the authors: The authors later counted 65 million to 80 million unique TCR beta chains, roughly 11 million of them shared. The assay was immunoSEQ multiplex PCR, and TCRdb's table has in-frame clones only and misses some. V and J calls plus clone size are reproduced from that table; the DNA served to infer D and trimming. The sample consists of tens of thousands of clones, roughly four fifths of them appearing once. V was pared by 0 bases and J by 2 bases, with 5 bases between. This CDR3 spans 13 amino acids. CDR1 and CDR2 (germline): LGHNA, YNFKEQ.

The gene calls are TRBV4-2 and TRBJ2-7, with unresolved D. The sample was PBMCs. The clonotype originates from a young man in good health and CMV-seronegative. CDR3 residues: CASSQDGPYEQYF. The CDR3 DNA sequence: TGTGCCAGCAGCCAAGATGGGCCCTACGAGCAGTACTTC.